The entry below gives a single T cell receptor beta chain sequence along with its context. Here immunoSEQ multiplex PCR was the method, and the copy in TCRdb shows in-frame clones only, minus some. The sample includes some 29,000 clones, 70% to 90% of them seen just once. This sample was taken from a study of early stage breast cancer tumors. V shed 7 bases and J shed 2 bases, with 20 bases lying between them. CDR1 and CDR2 (germline): SQVTM, ANQGSEA. The CDR3 loop spans 15 amino acids. The chain couples TRBV29-1 to TRBJ1-2; D might be TRBD1 (6 bases). The receptor comes from a person aged 45 to 59 with breast cancer. The sample comprised blood. This chain's CDR3 is CSATEGGSLNYGYTF. CDR3 DNA sequence: TGCAGCGCCACGGAGGGGGGCTCGTTAAACTATGGCTACACCTTC.